This TCR beta chain was found in a study of blood T cell repertoires in COVID-19. Turning to the study itself: T cells, B-cell-depleted T cells, or PBMCs supplied cDNA or gDNA.

Germline V CDR1 and CDR2: MNHEY, SMNVEV (reference sequence). CDR3 length equals 14 residues. J was trimmed by 5 bases and V by 8 bases; bases with no gene match: 7. This table comes from immunoSEQ multiplex PCR, and its TCRdb copy is limited to in-frame clones, with some not included. The sample consists of some 120,000 clones, approximately 90% of them appearing once. Sequencing was done on a sample of peripheral blood. V is TRBV27 and J is TRBJ2-1; 9 bases agree with TRBD2. This TCR derives from a man aged 65-85 years with active or convalescent COVID-19. This CDR3 reads CASQGLAGNNEQFF. DNA for the CDR3: TGTGCCAGCCAGGGACTAGCCGGGAACAATGAGCAGTTCTTC.